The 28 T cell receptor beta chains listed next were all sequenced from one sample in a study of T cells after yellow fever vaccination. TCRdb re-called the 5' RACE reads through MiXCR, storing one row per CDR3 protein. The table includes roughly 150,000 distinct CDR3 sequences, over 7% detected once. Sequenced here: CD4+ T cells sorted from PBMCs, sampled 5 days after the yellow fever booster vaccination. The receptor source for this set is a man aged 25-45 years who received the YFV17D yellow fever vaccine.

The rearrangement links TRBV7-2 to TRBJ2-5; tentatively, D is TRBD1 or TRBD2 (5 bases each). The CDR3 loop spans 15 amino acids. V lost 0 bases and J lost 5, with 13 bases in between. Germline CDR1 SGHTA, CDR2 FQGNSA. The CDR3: CASSLASSPGETQYF. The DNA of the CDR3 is TGTGCCAGCAGCTTAGCATCTAGCCCAGGGGAGACCCAGTACTTC.

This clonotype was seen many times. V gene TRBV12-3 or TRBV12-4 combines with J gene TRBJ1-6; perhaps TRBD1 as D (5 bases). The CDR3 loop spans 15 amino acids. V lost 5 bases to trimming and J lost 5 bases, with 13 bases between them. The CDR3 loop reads CASSPIPGNNSPLHF. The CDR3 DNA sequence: TGTGCCAGCAGTCCCATTCCAGGGAATAATTCACCCCTCCACTTT.

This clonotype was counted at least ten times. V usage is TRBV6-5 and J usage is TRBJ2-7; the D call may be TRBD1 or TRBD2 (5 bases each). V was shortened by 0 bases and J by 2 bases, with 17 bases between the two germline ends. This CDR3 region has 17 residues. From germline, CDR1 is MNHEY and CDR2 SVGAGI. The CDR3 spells CASSYSRGAGKTYEQYF. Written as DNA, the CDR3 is TGTGCCAGCAGTTACTCGAGGGGAGCAGGGAAGACCTACGAGCAGTACTTC.

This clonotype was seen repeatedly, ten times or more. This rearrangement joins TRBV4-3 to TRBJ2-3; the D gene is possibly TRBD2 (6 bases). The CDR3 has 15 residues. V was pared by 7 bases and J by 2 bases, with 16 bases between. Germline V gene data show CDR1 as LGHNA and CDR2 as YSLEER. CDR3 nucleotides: TGCGCCAGCAAGCGGAGGGCGGGGTCCACAGATACGCAGTATTTT. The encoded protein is CASKRRAGSTDTQYF.

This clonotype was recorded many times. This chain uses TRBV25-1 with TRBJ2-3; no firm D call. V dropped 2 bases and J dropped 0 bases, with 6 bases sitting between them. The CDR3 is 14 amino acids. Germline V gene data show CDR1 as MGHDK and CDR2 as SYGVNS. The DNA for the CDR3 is TGTGCCAGCAGTGAAGAAGGAAGCACAGATACGCAGTATTTT. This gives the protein CASSEEGSTDTQYF.

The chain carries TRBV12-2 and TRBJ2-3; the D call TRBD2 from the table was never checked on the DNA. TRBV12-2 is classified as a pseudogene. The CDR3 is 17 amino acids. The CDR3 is CASRLNGGLAGEDTQYF. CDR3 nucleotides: TGTGCAAGTCGCTTAAACGGGGGACTAGCGGGAGAGGATACGCAGTATTTT.

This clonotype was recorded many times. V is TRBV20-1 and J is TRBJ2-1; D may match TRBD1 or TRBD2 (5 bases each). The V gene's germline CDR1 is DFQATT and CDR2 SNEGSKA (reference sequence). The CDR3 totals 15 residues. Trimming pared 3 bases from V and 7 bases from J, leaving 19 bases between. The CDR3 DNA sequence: TGCAGTGCTAGGAATTTTAGGGGAACGGGGAATGAGCAGTTCTTC. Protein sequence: CSARNFRGTGNEQFF.

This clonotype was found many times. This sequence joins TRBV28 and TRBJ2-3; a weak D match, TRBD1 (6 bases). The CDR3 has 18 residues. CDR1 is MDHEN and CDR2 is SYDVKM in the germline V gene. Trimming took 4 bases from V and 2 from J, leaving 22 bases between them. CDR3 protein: CASSSSPGLGAHTDTQYF. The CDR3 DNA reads TGTGCCAGCAGTTCCTCTCCCGGCTTGGGGGCACACACAGATACGCAGTATTTT.

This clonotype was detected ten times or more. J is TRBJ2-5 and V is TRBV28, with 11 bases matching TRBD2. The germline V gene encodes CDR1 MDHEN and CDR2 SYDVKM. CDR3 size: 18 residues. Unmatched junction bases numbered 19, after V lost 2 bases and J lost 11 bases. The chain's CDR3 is CASSLVGLAGGLPTRQYF. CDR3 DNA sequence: TGTGCCAGCAGTTTAGTGGGGCTAGCGGGAGGACTACCTACGCGGCAGTACTTC.

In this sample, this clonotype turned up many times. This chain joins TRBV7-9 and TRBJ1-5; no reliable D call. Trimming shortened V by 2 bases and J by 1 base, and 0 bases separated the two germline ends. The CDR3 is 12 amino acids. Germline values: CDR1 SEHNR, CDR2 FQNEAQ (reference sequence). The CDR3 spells CASSLSNQPQHF. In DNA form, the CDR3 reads TGTGCCAGCAGCTTAAGCAATCAGCCCCAGCATTTT.

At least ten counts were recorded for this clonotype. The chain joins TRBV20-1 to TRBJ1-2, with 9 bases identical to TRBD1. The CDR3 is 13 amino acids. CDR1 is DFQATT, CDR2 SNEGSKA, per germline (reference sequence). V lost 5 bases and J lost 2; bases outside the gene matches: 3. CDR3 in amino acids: CSASGQGNYGYTF. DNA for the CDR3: TGCAGTGCTTCTGGACAGGGGAACTATGGCTACACCTTC.

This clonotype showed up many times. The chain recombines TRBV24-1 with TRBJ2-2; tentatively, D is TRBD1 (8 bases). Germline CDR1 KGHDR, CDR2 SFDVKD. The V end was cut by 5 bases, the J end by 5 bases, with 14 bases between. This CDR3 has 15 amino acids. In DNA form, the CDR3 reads TGTGCCACCAGTGGTCACAGGGGGGGAACCGGGGAGCTGTTTTTT. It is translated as CATSGHRGGTGELFF.

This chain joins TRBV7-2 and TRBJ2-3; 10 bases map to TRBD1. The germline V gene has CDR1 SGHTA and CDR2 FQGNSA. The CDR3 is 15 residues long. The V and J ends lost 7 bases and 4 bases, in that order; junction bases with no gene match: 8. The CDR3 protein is CASKPDRGYADTQYF. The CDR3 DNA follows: TGTGCCAGCAAACCGGACAGGGGGTACGCAGATACGCAGTATTTT.

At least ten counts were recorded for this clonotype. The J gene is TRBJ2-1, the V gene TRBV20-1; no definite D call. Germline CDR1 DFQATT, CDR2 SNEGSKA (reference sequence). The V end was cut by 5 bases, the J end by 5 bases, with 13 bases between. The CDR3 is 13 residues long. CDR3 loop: CSASPPTDNEQFF. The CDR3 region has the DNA TGCAGTGCTTCCCCTCCTACCGACAATGAGCAGTTCTTC.

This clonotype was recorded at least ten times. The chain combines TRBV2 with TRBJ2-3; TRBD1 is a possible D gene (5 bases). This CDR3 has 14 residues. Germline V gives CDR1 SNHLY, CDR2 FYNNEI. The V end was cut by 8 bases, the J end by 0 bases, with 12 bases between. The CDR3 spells CASQLQGSTDTQYF. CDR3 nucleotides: TGTGCCAGCCAGCTTCAGGGCAGCACAGATACGCAGTATTTT.

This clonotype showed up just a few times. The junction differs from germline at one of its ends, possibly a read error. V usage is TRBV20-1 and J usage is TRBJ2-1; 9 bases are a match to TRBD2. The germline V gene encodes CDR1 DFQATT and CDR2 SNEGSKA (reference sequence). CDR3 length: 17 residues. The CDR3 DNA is TGCTGTGCTAGAGATGGCGGCGCGGGAGGGCCCTACAATGAGCAGTTCTTC. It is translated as CCARDGGAGGPYNEQFF.

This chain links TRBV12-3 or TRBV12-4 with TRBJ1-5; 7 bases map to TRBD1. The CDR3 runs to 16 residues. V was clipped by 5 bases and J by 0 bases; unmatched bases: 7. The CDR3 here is CASSPGTVNSNQPQHF. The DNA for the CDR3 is TGTGCCAGCAGTCCCGGGACAGTCAATAGCAATCAGCCCCAGCATTTT.

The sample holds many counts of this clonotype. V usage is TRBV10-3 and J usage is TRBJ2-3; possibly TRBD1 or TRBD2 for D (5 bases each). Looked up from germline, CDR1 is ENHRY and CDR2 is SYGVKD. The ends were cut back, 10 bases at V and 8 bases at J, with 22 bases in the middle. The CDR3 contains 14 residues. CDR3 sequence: CATRTNRSRGTQYF. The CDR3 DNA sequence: TGTGCCACCCGGACCAATCGTTCGAGGGGTACGCAGTATTTT.

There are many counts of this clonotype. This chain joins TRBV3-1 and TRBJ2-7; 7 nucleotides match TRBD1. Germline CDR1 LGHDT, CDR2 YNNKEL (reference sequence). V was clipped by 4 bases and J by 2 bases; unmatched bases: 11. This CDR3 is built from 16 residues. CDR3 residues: CASSPQGTAGPYEQYF. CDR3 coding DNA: TGTGCCAGCAGCCCCCAAGGGACAGCCGGGCCCTACGAGCAGTACTTC.

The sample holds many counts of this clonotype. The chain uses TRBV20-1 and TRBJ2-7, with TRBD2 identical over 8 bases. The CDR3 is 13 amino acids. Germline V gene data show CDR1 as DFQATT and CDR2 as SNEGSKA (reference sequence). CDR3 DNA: TGCAGCGCAGTAGCGGGATTCTCCTACGAGCAGTACTTC. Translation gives CSAVAGFSYEQYF.

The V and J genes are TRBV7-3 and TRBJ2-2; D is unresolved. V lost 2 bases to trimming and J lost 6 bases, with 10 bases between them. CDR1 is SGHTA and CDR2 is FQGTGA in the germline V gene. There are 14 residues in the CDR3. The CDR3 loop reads CASSLSDVSGELFF. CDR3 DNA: TGTGCCAGCAGCTTATCGGACGTCTCCGGGGAGCTGTTTTTT.

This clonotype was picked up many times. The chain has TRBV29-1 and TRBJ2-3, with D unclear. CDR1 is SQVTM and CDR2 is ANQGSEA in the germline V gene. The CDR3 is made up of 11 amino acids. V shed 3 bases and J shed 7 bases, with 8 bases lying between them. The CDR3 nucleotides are TGCAGCGTTGACAGGCGGTATACGCAGTATTTT. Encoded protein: CSVDRRYTQYF.

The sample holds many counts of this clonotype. The CDR3 sequence is CASSLSGGGSQPQHF. The CDR3 region has the DNA TGTGCCAGCAGTTTATCAGGCGGCGGTAGTCAGCCCCAGCATTTT. This sequence joins TRBV28 and TRBJ1-5; D call uncertain. Germline assignment: CDR1 MDHEN and CDR2 SYDVKM. V was clipped by 1 base and J by 6 bases, with 13 bases between them. CDR3 length equals 15 residues.

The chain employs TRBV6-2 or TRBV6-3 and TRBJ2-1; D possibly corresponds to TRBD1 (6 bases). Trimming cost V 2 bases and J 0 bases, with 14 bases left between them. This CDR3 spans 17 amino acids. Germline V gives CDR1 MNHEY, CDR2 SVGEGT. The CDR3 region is CASSYPTDRFSYNEQFF. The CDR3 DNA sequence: TGTGCCAGCAGTTACCCTACGGACAGATTCTCCTACAATGAGCAGTTCTTC.

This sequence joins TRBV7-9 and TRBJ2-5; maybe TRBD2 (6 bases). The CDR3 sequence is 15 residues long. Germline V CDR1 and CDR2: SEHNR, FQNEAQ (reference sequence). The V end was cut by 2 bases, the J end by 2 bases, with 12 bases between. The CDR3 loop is CASSLYAGRQETQYF. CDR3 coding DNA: TGTGCCAGCAGCTTATACGCGGGACGACAAGAGACCCAGTACTTC.

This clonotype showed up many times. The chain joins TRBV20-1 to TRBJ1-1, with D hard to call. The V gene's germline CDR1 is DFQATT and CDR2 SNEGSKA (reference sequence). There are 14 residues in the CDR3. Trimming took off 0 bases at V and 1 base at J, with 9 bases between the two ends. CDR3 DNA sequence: TGCAGTGCTAGAGATGTAGCAGGGAACACTGAAGCTTTCTTT. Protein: CSARDVAGNTEAFF.

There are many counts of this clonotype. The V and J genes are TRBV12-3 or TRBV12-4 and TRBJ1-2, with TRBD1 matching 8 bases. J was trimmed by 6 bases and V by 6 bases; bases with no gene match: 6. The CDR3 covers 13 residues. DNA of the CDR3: TGTGCCAGCAGCCGACAGGGGAGCCATGGCTACACCTTC. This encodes CASSRQGSHGYTF.

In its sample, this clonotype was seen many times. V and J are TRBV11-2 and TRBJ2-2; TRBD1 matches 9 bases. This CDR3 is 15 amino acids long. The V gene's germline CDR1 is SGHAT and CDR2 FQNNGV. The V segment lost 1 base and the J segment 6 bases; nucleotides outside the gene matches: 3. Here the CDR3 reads CASSLGGQGSGELFF. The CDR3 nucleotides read TGTGCCAGCAGCTTAGGTGGACAGGGGTCCGGGGAGCTGTTTTTT. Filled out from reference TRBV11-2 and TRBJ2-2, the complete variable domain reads EAGVAQSPRYKIIEKRQSVAFWCNPISGHATLYWYQQILGQGPKLLIQFQNNGVVDDSQLPKDRFSAERLKGVDSTLKIQPAKLEDSAVYLCASSLGGQGSGELFFGEGSRLTVL.